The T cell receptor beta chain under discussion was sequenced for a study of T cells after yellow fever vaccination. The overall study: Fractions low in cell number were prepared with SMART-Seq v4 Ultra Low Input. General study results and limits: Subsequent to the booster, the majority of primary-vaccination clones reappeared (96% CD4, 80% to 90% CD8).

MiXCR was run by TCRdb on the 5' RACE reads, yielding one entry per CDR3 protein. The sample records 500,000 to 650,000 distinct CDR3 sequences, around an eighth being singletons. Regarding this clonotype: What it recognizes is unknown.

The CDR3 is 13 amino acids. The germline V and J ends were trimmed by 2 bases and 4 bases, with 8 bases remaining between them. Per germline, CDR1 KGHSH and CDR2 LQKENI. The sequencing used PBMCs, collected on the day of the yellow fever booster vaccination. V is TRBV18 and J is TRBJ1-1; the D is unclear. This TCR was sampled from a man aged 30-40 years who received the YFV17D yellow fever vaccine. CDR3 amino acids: CASSPTGSTEAFF. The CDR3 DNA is TGTGCCAGCTCACCAACGGGAAGCACTGAAGCTTTCTTT.